This T cell receptor (beta chain) is drawn from a study of post-analysis software for immune sequencing data. Study details: Several disease courses (relapsing-remitting, secondary progressive and progressive-relapsing) of multiple sclerosis were included. Study results and caveats: Higher frequency in patients than in controls was seen for five TRBV segments, with TRBV5-6, TRBV5-1 and TRBV20-1 among them. Multiple sclerosis patients had significantly lower normalized Chao1 diversity than controls. Strong same-batch co-clustering of samples appeared with F measure clustering.

This clonotype was counted a few times. What it binds is not known. V dropped 2 bases and J dropped 0 bases, with 9 bases sitting between them. Looked up from germline, CDR1 is LNHDA and CDR2 is SQIVND (reference sequence). CDR3 length equals 15 residues. Unique molecular identifiers had been added to the TCR beta cDNA libraries. TCRdb reanalysed the PCR reads using MiXCR and keeps one entry per CDR3 protein. Here the sample spans fewer than 850,000 distinct CDR3 sequences, about 32% being singletons. Sample: blood. This TCR derives from a girl under 18 with multiple sclerosis. The V call is TRBV19, the J call TRBJ2-3; D is perhaps TRBD1 (6 bases). CDR3 amino acids: CASSISRGSTDTQYF. The CDR3 bases are TGTGCCAGTAGTATATCGAGGGGGAGCACAGATACGCAGTATTTT.